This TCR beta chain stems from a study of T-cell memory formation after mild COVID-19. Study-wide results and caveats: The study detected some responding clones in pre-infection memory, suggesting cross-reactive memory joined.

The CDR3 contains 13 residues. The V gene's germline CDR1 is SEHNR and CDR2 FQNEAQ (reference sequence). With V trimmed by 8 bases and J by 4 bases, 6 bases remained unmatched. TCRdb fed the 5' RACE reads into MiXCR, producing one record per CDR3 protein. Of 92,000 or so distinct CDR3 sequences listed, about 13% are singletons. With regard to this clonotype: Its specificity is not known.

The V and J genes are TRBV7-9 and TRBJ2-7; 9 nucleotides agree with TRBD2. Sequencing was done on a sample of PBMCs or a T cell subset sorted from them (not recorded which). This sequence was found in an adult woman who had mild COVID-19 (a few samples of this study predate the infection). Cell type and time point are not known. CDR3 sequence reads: CASANSGSYEQYF. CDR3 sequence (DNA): TGTGCCAGCGCAAATAGCGGGAGTTACGAGCAGTACTTC.